This T cell receptor (beta chain) derives from a study of blood T cells in healthy people across ages. Each sample yielded at least 6 million isolated PBMCs. Study-level results: In these data, TCR beta diversity tracked strongly with naive T cell percentage. The CMV status of each donor remained undetermined, and this could have confounded shifts in expanded clonotypes. Estimates drawn from one million T cells were deemed to understate diversity.

Through a sample-barcoded 5' primer and a J-beta primer mix, a second PCR was run for roughly 7 to 12 cycles. TCRdb redid the calling of the 5' RACE reads with MiXCR, one entry per CDR3 protein. The data contain about 1,400,000 distinct CDR3 sequences, 40% to 50% of them singletons. The CDR3 consists of 15 residues. V lost 2 bases to trimming and J lost 3 bases; unmatched junction nucleotides: 7. Per the germline V gene, CDR1 is DFQATT and CDR2 is SNEGSKA (reference sequence). This clonotype came up a few times. Its antigen remains unknown. The source material was blood. V is TRBV20-1 and J is TRBJ2-5; 9 nucleotides line up with TRBD2. This clonotype was obtained from a woman under 30 in good health. CDR3 loop: CSARIPGTSKETQYF. The CDR3 region has the DNA TGCAGTGCTAGAATCCCCGGGACTAGCAAAGAGACCCAGTACTTC.